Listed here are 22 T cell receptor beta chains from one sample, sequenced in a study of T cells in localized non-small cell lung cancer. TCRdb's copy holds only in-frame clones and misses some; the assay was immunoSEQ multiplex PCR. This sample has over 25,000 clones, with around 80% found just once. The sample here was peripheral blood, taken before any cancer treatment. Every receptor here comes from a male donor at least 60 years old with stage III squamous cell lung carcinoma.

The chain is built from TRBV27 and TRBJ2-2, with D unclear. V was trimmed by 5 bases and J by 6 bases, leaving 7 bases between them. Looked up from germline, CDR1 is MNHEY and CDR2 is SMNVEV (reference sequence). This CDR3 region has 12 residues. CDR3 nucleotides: TGTGCCAGCAGTCCCCCGTCCGGGGAGCTGTTTTTT. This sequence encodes CASSPPSGELFF.

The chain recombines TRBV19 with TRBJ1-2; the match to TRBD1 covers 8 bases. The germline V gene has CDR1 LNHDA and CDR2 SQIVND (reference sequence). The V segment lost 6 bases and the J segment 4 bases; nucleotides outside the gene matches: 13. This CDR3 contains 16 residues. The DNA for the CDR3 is TGTGCCAGTAGCGACTCGGGGACAGGACGGTTCTATGGCTACACCTTC. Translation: CASSDSGTGRFYGYTF. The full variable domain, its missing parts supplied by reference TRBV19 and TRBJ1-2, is DGGITQSPKYLFRKEGQNVTLSCEQNLNHDAMYWYRQDPGQGLRLIYYSQIVNDFQKGDIAEGYSVSREKKESFPLTVTSAQKNPTAFYLCASSDSGTGRFYGYTFGSGTRLTVV.

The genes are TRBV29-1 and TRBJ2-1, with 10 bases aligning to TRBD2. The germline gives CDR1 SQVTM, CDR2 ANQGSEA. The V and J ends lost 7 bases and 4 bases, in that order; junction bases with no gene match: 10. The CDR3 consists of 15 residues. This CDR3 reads CSACVPTSGYNEQFF. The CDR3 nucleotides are TGCAGCGCTTGCGTGCCGACTAGCGGGTACAATGAGCAGTTCTTC.

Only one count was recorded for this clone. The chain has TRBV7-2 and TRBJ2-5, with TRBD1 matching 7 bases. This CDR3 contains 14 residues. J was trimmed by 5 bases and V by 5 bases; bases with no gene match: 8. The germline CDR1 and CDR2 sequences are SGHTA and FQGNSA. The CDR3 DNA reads TGTGCCAGCAGCCCCCAGACAGGGACGGAGACCCAGTACTTC. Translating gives CASSPQTGTETQYF. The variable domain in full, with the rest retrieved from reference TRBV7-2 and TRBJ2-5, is GAGVSQSPSNKVTEKGKDVELRCDPISGHTALYWYRQSLGQGLEFLIYFQGNSAPDKSGLPSDRFSAERTGGSVSTLTIQRTQQEDSAVYLCASSPQTGTETQYFGPGTRLLVL.

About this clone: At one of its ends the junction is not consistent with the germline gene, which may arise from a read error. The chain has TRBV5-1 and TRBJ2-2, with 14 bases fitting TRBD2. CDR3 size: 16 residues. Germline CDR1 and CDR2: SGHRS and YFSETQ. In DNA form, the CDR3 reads TGCGCCAGCAGCTTATTGACTAGCGGGAGGGCCGGAGAGCTGTTTTTT. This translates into CASSLLTSGRAGELFF.

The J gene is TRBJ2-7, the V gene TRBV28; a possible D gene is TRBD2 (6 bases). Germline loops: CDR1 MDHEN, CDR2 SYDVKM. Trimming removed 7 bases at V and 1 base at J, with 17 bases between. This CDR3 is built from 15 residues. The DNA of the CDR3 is TGTGCCAGCACTCTCGGGCGGGGAGTGTCCTACGAGCAGTACTTC. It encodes CASTLGRGVSYEQYF.

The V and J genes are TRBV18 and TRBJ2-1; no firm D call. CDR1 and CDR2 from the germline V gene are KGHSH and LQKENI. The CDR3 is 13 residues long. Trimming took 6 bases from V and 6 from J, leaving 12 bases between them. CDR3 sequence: CASSLGPVNEQFF. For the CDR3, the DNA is TGTGCCAGCTCTCTCGGACCGGTCAATGAGCAGTTCTTC. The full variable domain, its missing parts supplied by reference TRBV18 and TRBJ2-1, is NAGVMQNPRHLVRRRGQEARLRCSPMKGHSHVYWYRQLPEEGLKFMVYLQKENIIDESGMPKERFSAEFPKEGPSILRIQQVVRGDSAAYFCASSLGPVNEQFFGPGTRLTVL.

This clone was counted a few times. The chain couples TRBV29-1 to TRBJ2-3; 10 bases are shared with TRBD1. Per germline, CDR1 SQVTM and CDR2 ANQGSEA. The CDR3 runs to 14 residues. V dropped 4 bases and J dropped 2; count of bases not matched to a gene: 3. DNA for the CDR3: TGCAGCGTTGGGGGACAGGGGACCACAGATACGCAGTATTTT. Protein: CSVGGQGTTDTQYF.

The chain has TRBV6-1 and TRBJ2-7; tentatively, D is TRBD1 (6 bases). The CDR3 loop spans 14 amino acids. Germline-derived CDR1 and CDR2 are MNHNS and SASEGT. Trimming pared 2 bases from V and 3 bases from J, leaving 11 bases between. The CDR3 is CASSEPGHVYEQYF. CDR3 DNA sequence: TGTGCCAGCAGTGAACCGGGACACGTCTACGAGCAGTACTTC.

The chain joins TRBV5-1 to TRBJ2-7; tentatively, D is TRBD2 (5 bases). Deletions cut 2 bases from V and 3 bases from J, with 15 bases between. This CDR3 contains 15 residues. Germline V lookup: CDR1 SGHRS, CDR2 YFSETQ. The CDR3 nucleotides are TGCGCCAGCAGCTTATATCCGGGAAGTGGCTACGAGCAGTACTTC. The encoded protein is CASSLYPGSGYEQYF.

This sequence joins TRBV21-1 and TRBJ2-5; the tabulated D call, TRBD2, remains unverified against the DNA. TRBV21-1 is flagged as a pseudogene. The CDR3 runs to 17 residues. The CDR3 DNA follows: TGTGCCAGCCTCCCCCGCGCGCGGGACCAACTTCCTCTGTCCCAGTACTTC. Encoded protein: CASLPRARDQLPLSQYF.

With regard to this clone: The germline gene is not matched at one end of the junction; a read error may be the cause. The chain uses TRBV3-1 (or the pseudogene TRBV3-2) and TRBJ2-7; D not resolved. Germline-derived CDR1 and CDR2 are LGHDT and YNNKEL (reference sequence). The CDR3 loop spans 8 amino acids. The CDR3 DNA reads TGTGCCAGCAGCCAAGAGGCCTTC. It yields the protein CASSQEAF.

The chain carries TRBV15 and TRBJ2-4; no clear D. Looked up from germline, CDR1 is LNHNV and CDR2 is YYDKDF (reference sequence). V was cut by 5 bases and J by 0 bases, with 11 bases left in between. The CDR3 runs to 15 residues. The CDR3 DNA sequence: TGTGCCACCAGCCCATCGAGAGCAGCCAAAAACATTCAGTACTTC. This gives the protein CATSPSRAAKNIQYF.

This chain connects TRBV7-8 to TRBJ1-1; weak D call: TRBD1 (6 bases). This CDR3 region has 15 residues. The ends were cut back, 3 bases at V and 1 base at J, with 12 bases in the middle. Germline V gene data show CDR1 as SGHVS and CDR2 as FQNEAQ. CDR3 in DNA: TGTGCCAGCAGCTTTCGACAGGCCCAGAACACTGAAGCTTTCTTT. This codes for CASSFRQAQNTEAFF. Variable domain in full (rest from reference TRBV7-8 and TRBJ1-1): GAGVSQSPRYKVAKRGQDVALRCDPISGHVSLFWYQQALGQGPEFLTYFQNEAQLDKSGLPSDRFFAERPEGSVSTLKIQRTQQEDSAVYLCASSFRQAQNTEAFFGQGTRLTVV.

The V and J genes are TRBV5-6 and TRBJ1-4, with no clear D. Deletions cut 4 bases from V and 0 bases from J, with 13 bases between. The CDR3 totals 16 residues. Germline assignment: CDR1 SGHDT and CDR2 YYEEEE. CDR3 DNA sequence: TGTGCCAGCAGCCCATTACGCGGGGCAACTAATGAAAAACTGTTTTTT. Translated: CASSPLRGATNEKLFF.

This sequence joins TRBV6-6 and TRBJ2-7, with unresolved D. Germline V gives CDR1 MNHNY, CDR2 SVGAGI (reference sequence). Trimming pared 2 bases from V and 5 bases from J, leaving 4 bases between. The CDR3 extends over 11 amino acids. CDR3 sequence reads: CASSYNDEQYF. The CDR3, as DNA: TGTGCCAGCAGTTACAATGACGAGCAGTACTTC.

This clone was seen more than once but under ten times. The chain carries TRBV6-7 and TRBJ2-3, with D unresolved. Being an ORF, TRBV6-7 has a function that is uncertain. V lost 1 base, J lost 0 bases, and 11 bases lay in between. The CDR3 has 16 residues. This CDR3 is CASSYLAPISTDTQYF. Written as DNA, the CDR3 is TGTGCCAGCAGTTACTTGGCGCCAATCAGCACAGATACGCAGTATTTT.

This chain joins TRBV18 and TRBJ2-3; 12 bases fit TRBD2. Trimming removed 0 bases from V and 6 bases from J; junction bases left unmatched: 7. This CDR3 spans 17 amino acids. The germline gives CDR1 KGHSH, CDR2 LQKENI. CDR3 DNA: TGTGCCAGCTCACCACCGAAGCTAGCGGGGGGGATGGATACGCAGTATTTT. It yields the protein CASSPPKLAGGMDTQYF.

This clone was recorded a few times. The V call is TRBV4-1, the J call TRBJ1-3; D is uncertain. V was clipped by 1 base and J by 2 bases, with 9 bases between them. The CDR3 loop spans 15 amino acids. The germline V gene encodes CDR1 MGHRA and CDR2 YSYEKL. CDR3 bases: TGCGCCAGCAGCCAAGCCGATGGACCTGGAAACACCATATATTTT. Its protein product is CASSQADGPGNTIYF.

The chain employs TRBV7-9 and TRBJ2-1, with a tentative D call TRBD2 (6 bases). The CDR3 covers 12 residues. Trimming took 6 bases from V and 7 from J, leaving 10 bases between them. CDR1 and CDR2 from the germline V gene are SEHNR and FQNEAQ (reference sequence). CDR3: CASRESGNEQFF. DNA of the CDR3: TGTGCCAGCAGAGAGAGCGGGAATGAGCAGTTCTTC.

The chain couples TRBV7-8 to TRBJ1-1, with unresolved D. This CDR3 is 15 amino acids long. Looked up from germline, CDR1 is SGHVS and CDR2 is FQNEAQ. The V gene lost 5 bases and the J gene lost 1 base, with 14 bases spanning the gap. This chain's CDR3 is CASSPFLVSNTEAFF. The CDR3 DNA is TGTGCCAGCAGCCCCTTCTTAGTTTCGAACACTGAAGCTTTCTTT.

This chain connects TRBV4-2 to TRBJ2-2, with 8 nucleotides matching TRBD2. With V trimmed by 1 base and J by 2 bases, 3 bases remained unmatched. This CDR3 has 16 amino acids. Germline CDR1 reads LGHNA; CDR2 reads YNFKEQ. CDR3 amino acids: CASSQGSGVNTGELFF. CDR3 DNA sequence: TGTGCCAGCAGCCAAGGTAGCGGGGTAAACACCGGGGAGCTGTTTTTT.